This is a list of T cell receptor beta chains from one sample in a study of T cells in Graves' hyperthyroidism and ophthalmopathy. TCRdb used MiXCR to reprocess the multiplex PCR reads, holding one entry per CDR3 protein. The table lists approximately 410,000 distinct CDR3 sequences, 12% to 15% of them singletons. Sequences were obtained from blood. The receptors derive from a woman aged 18 to 35 with Graves' hyperthyroidism. Each CDR3 is given with its conserved first and last residue. Fields, in order: clone size, D gene, J gene, V gene, CDR3 protein, CDR3 DNA. D genes are given only for firm matches. For some rows the clone size is stated as once, few or many, or as a class when expanded; others skip it.

abundance: few
d_gene: TRBD1
j_gene: TRBJ1-2
v_gene: TRBV28
CDR3aa: CASSYGQGRFYGYTF
CDR3nt: TGTGCCAGCAGTTACGGACAGGGTCGGTTCTATGGCTACACCTTC

abundance: many
d_gene: -
j_gene: TRBJ2-7
v_gene: TRBV30
CDR3aa: CAWSVGAGVSIYEQYF
CDR3nt: TGTGCCTGGAGTGTAGGGGCAGGGGTCTCTATCTACGAGCAGTACTTC

abundance: many
d_gene: -
j_gene: TRBJ1-4
v_gene: TRBV6-1
CDR3aa: CASSPGWEKLFF
CDR3nt: TGTGCCAGCAGCCCCGGCTGGGAAAAACTGTTTTTT

abundance: -
d_gene: -
j_gene: TRBJ1-2
v_gene: TRBV5-6
CDR3aa: CASSGRAGGVYGYTF
CDR3nt: TGTGCCAGCAGCGGCCGGGCAGGCGGGGTGTATGGCTACACCTTC

abundance: -
d_gene: TRBD2
j_gene: TRBJ2-5
v_gene: TRBV7-2
CDR3aa: CASSLGTSAETQYF
CDR3nt: TGTGCCAGCAGCCTAGGGACTAGCGCCGAGACCCAGTACTTC

abundance: many
d_gene: TRBD1
j_gene: TRBJ1-1
v_gene: TRBV4-1
CDR3aa: CASSQRTGKNTEAFF
CDR3nt: TGCGCCAGCAGCCAGCGGACAGGAAAGAACACTGAAGCTTTCTTT

abundance: -
d_gene: -
j_gene: TRBJ2-7
v_gene: TRBV11-2
CDR3aa: CASSSLAEHYEQYF
CDR3nt: TGTGCCAGCAGCTCATTAGCGGAGCACTACGAGCAGTACTTC

abundance: many
d_gene: TRBD2
j_gene: TRBJ2-7
v_gene: TRBV5-6
CDR3aa: CASSTRLAGLSYEQYF
CDR3nt: TGTGCCAGCAGCACTAGACTAGCGGGACTATCCTACGAGCAGTACTTC

abundance: few
d_gene: -
j_gene: TRBJ1-1
v_gene: TRBV13
CDR3aa: CASSSGAPSTEAFF
CDR3nt: TGTGCCAGCAGCTCGGGGGCGCCGTCCACTGAAGCTTTCTTT

abundance: many
d_gene: -
j_gene: TRBJ2-7
v_gene: TRBV20-1
CDR3aa: CSAIGDTYEQYF
CDR3nt: TGCAGTGCTATTGGGGATACCTACGAGCAGTACTTC

abundance: -
d_gene: -
j_gene: TRBJ2-5
v_gene: TRBV4-3
CDR3aa: CASSQEQGTQYF
CDR3nt: TGCGCCAGCAGCCAAGAACAGGGGACCCAGTACTTC

abundance: many
d_gene: -
j_gene: TRBJ2-5
v_gene: TRBV6-1
CDR3aa: CASSDLAGMGGTQYF
CDR3nt: TGTGCCAGCAGTGACTTAGCAGGGATGGGGGGGACCCAGTACTTC

abundance: few
d_gene: TRBD2
j_gene: TRBJ2-2
v_gene: TRBV7-9
CDR3aa: CASSSKTSGSPGELFF
CDR3nt: TGTGCCAGCAGCTCAAAGACTAGCGGGAGCCCCGGGGAGCTGTTTTTT

abundance: -
d_gene: -
j_gene: TRBJ1-1
v_gene: TRBV18
CDR3aa: CASPRGRTNTEAFF
CDR3nt: TGTGCCAGCCCCCGGGGACGTACGAACACTGAAGCTTTCTTT

abundance: many
d_gene: -
j_gene: TRBJ1-1
v_gene: TRBV15
CDR3aa: CATSESQNRLNTEAFF
CDR3nt: TGTGCCACCAGCGAATCGCAAAACCGGCTGAACACTGAAGCTTTCTTT

abundance: -
d_gene: -
j_gene: TRBJ2-7
v_gene: TRBV2
CDR3aa: CASSELRGALEQYF
CDR3nt: TGTGCCAGCAGTGAACTCAGGGGGGCCCTCGAGCAGTACTTC

abundance: many
d_gene: -
j_gene: TRBJ1-5
v_gene: TRBV4-1
CDR3aa: CASSPRSPGGNQPQHF
CDR3nt: TGCGCCAGCAGCCCCCGTTCGCCCGGGGGCAATCAGCCCCAGCATTTT

abundance: many
d_gene: -
j_gene: TRBJ1-2
v_gene: TRBV20-1
CDR3aa: CSASLWTNYGYTF
CDR3nt: TGCAGTGCCAGCCTTTGGACCAACTATGGCTACACCTTC

abundance: few
d_gene: -
j_gene: TRBJ2-1
v_gene: TRBV7-2
CDR3aa: CASTAPTSGLGNEQFF
CDR3nt: TGTGCCAGCACCGCCCCTACGAGCGGGCTGGGGAATGAGCAGTTCTTC

abundance: -
d_gene: -
j_gene: TRBJ2-7
v_gene: TRBV4-2
CDR3aa: CASSQMTPSSFSYEQYF
CDR3nt: TGTGCCAGCAGCCAGATGACCCCTAGCTCCTTCTCCTACGAGCAGTACTTC

abundance: -
d_gene: -
j_gene: TRBJ2-3
v_gene: TRBV19
CDR3aa: CVRKTPAGAFGDTQYF
CDR3nt: TGTGTCAGAAAGACCCCCGCAGGGGCCTTCGGAGATACGCAGTATTTT

abundance: -
d_gene: -
j_gene: TRBJ1-1
v_gene: TRBV5-8
CDR3aa: CASNLGLGRKTETEAFF
CDR3nt: TGTGCCAGTAACCTGGGCCTGGGGCGAAAGACCGAAACTGAAGCTTTCTTT

abundance: many
d_gene: -
j_gene: TRBJ2-3
v_gene: TRBV28
CDR3aa: CASSAGQSITDTQYF
CDR3nt: TGTGCCAGCAGTGCTGGACAGTCAATCACAGATACGCAGTATTTT